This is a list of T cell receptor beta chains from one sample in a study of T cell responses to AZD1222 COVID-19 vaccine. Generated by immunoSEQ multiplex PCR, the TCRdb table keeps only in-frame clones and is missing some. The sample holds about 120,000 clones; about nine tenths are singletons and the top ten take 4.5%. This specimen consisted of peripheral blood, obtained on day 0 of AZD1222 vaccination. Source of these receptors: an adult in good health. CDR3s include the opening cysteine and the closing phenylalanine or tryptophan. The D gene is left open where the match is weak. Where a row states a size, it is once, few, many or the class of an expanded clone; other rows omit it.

cdr3_nt: TGTGCCAGCAGCCACAGGGGAGGCAATCAGCCCCAGCATTTT
cdr3_aa: CASSHRGGNQPQHF
v_call: TRBV5-6
d_call: TRBD1
clone_size: once
j_call: TRBJ1-5

cdr3_nt: TGTGCCACCAGTCAGAATAGCAATCAGCCCCAGCATTTT
cdr3_aa: CATSQNSNQPQHF
v_call: TRBV24-1
d_call: .
clone_size: .
j_call: TRBJ1-5

cdr3_nt: TGCGCCAGCAGCCACTTGTCCAATGAGCAGTTCTTC
cdr3_aa: CASSHLSNEQFF
v_call: TRBV4-1
d_call: .
clone_size: once
j_call: TRBJ2-1

cdr3_nt: TGCAGCGCACAGGGGACCGCTACCTACGAGCAGTACTTC
cdr3_aa: CSAQGTATYEQYF
v_call: TRBV29-1
d_call: TRBD1
clone_size: .
j_call: TRBJ2-7

cdr3_nt: TGTGCCAGCAGTTTAAGGCTAGCGGGGGGCCCCGGGGTGGAGCAGTACTTC
cdr3_aa: CASSLRLAGGPGVEQYF
v_call: TRBV28
d_call: TRBD2
clone_size: .
j_call: TRBJ2-7

cdr3_nt: TGTGCCAGCAGCGCGCCCCAGGGAGCCCCATACTCCTACGAGCAGTACTTC
cdr3_aa: CASSAPQGAPYSYEQYF
v_call: TRBV7-9
d_call: .
clone_size: .
j_call: TRBJ2-7

cdr3_nt: TGTCTGGGAATGCACTATGGCTACACCTTC
cdr3_aa: CLGMHYGYTF
v_call: TRBV21-1
d_call: .
clone_size: .
j_call: TRBJ1-2

cdr3_nt: TGTGCCAGCAGCTTTGGACTGGCGAACTACGAGCAGTACTTC
cdr3_aa: CASSFGLANYEQYF
v_call: TRBV13
d_call: .
clone_size: .
j_call: TRBJ2-7

cdr3_nt: TGTGCCAGCAGCCGAAGGCAGGGAGGGAGGAACACTGAAGCTTTCTTT
cdr3_aa: CASSRRQGGRNTEAFF
v_call: TRBV5-6
d_call: .
clone_size: .
j_call: TRBJ1-1

cdr3_nt: TGCGCCAGCAGCCAAGCCGGGAACAATCAGCCCCAGCATTTT
cdr3_aa: CASSQAGNNQPQHF
v_call: TRBV4-3
d_call: .
clone_size: .
j_call: TRBJ1-5

cdr3_nt: TGTGCCACAAGTTCTGGAAACACCATATATTTT
cdr3_aa: CATSSGNTIYF
v_call: TRBV6-5
d_call: .
clone_size: .
j_call: TRBJ1-3

cdr3_nt: TGTGCCAGCAGGGACTGGGGGGCGGTCGATGAAGCTTTCTTT
cdr3_aa: CASRDWGAVDEAFF
v_call: TRBV6-5
d_call: .
clone_size: .
j_call: TRBJ1-1

cdr3_nt: TGTGCCAGCAGCTTGACAGGGAAATACGAGCAGTACTTC
cdr3_aa: CASSLTGKYEQYF
v_call: TRBV5-4
d_call: .
clone_size: .
j_call: TRBJ2-7

cdr3_nt: TGTGCCAGCAGTTCCCCTCGCGGGGGGATTGATGAGCAGTTCTTC
cdr3_aa: CASSSPRGGIDEQFF
v_call: TRBV28
d_call: TRBD2
clone_size: .
j_call: TRBJ2-1

cdr3_nt: TGTGCCAGCAGCTTAGTCGGGACTTCTTATAGCAATCAGCCCCAGCATTTT
cdr3_aa: CASSLVGTSYSNQPQHF
v_call: TRBV7-2
d_call: .
clone_size: .
j_call: TRBJ1-5

cdr3_nt: TGTGCCTGGAGTGTTGGGGAGAACACTGAAGCTTTCTTT
cdr3_aa: CAWSVGENTEAFF
v_call: TRBV30
d_call: .
clone_size: .
j_call: TRBJ1-1

cdr3_nt: TGTGCCAGCAGGCTACCCGGGACTTATGGCTACACCTTC
cdr3_aa: CASRLPGTYGYTF
v_call: TRBV5-4
d_call: .
clone_size: once
j_call: TRBJ1-2

cdr3_nt: TGCGCCAGCAGCCAACTGGGGACAGGGCTTAGCACAGATACGCAGTATTTT
cdr3_aa: CASSQLGTGLSTDTQYF
v_call: TRBV4-1
d_call: TRBD1
clone_size: .
j_call: TRBJ2-3

cdr3_nt: TGTGCCAGTAGCGGGGGGACAGGGAGCACCGGGGAGCTGTTTTTT
cdr3_aa: CASSGGTGSTGELFF
v_call: TRBV19
d_call: TRBD1
clone_size: .
j_call: TRBJ2-2

cdr3_nt: TGCGCCAGCAGCCCCGGGGGGGCGGGGAACACTGAAGCTTTCTTT
cdr3_aa: CASSPGGAGNTEAFF
v_call: TRBV5-1
d_call: .
clone_size: .
j_call: TRBJ1-1

cdr3_nt: TGTGCCAGTAAAGAATGGACCGGGACAGGGTACACTGAAGCTTTCTTT
cdr3_aa: CASKEWTGTGYTEAFF
v_call: TRBV19
d_call: TRBD1
clone_size: .
j_call: TRBJ1-1

cdr3_nt: TGTGCCAGCAGCCCCCAAAACACTGAAGCTTTCTTT
cdr3_aa: CASSPQNTEAFF
v_call: TRBV7-9
d_call: .
clone_size: once
j_call: TRBJ1-1

cdr3_nt: TGTGCCAGCAGCTTAATCGCCCCAAAGAACACTGAAGCTTTCTTT
cdr3_aa: CASSLIAPKNTEAFF
v_call: TRBV7-3
d_call: .
clone_size: .
j_call: TRBJ1-1

cdr3_nt: TGTGCCACCGGGGGGGACAGGGTAGCCAAAAACATTCAGTACTTC
cdr3_aa: CATGGDRVAKNIQYF
v_call: TRBV28
d_call: .
clone_size: .
j_call: TRBJ2-4

cdr3_nt: TGTGCCAGCAGCTCGGGACACCCCTACGAGCAGTACTTC
cdr3_aa: CASSSGHPYEQYF
v_call: TRBV7-9
d_call: .
clone_size: .
j_call: TRBJ2-7